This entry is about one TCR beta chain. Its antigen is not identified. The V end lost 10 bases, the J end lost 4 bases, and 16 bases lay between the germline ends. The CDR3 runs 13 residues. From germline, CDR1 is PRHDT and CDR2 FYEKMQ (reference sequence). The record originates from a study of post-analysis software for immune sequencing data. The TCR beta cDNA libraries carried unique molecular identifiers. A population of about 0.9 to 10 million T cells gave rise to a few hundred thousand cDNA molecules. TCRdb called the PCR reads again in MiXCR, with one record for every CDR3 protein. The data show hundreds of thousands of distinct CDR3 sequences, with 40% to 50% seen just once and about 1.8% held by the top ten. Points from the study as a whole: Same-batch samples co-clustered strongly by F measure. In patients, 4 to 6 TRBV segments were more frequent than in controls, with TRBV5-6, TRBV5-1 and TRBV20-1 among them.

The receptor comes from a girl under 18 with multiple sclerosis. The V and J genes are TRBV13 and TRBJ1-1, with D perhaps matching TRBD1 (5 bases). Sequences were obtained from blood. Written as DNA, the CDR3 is TGTGCCACTCCCGAAGGGGTGGGCACTGAAGCTTTCTTT. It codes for CATPEGVGTEAFF.